One sample yielded the 27 T cell receptor beta chains listed below, sequenced in a study of T cells expressing NK-cell markers. TCRdb reprocessed the 5' RACE reads, with one entry per CDR3 protein and no DNA. The sample's table shows nearly 8,000 distinct CDR3 sequences. The sample consisted of blood T cells: a sorted CD56 or NKG2C T cell subset, CD4+ or CD8+ T cells, or bulk PBMC T cells (not recorded which). These receptors were collected from a man younger than 35 in good health.

This clonotype shows up as medium-sized by frequency. The rearrangement joins TRBV2 to TRBJ2-7; the D gene TCRdb calls, TRBD1, cannot be checked with no DNA. This CDR3 has 15 residues. CDR1 and CDR2 from the germline V gene are SNHLY and FYNNEI. CDR3 sequence reads: CASRGDVPSSYEQYF.

The CDR3: CASSSRRRGDNEQFF. The genes are TRBV12-3 or TRBV12-4 and TRBJ2-1; TCRdb designates TRBD1, a call that cannot be tested without DNA. The CDR3 is 15 amino acids.

Measured by frequency, this clonotype is medium-sized (0.01 to 0.1%). The genes are TRBV7-8 and TRBJ2-5; the D gene TCRdb calls, TRBD2, cannot be checked with no DNA. Germline values: CDR1 SGHVS, CDR2 FQNEAQ. The length of the CDR3 is 19 residues. The CDR3 sequence: CASSLAGRLAGGPGETQYF.

This sequence joins TRBV20-1 and TRBJ2-1. Germline V CDR1 and CDR2: DFQATT, SNEGSKA (reference sequence). This CDR3 has 14 residues. The CDR3 is CSAIGENSYNEQFF.

This clonotype counts as medium-sized (0.01 to 0.1%) by frequency. The chain combines TRBV20-1 with TRBJ2-3; TCRdb calls TRBD2, which cannot be checked without DNA. CDR3 length: 15 residues. CDR1 is DFQATT and CDR2 is SNEGSKA in the germline V gene (reference sequence). This chain's CDR3 is CSARERGRSTDTQYF.

The V call is TRBV30, the J call TRBJ2-1; without DNA, the TCRdb call of TRBD2 cannot be checked. Germline CDR1 GTSNPN, CDR2 SVGIG (reference sequence). CDR3 length: 12 residues. The CDR3 is CAWVAAYNEQFF.

The chain has TRBV7-9 and TRBJ2-1; TCRdb returns TRBD1, unconfirmable since there is no DNA. Germline values: CDR1 SEHNR, CDR2 FQNEAQ (reference sequence). The CDR3 consists of 17 residues. This CDR3 reads CASSLGQFPPFYNEQFF.

The genes are TRBV2 and TRBJ2-3. Looked up from germline, CDR1 is SNHLY and CDR2 is FYNNEI. CDR3 length: 14 amino acids. The CDR3 is CASRIHERTDTQYF.

By frequency, this clonotype registers medium-sized. The chain is built from TRBV7-6 and TRBJ2-2; the D call of TRBD2 rests on TCRdb alone, since no DNA is present to check it. This CDR3 is built from 16 residues. Per the germline V gene, CDR1 is SGHVS and CDR2 is FNYEAQ. The CDR3 protein is CASSLALGDLGGELFF.

In terms of frequency, this clonotype is medium-sized. The rearrangement uses TRBV18 and TRBJ1-1. The CDR3 covers 13 residues. Germline assignment: CDR1 KGHSH and CDR2 LQKENI. The CDR3 protein is CASSPQKNTEAFF.

The J gene is TRBJ2-1, the V gene TRBV19; the D call from TCRdb, TRBD1, cannot be confirmed without DNA. Germline V CDR1 and CDR2: LNHDA, SQIVND (reference sequence). The CDR3 sequence is 12 residues long. CDR3: CASTGARYEQFF. The variable domain in full, completed from reference TRBV19 and TRBJ2-1, reads DGGITQSPKYLFRKEGQNVTLSCEQNLNHDAMYWYRQDPGQGLRLIYYSQIVNDFQKGDIAEGYSVSREKKESFPLTVTSAQKNPTAFYLCASTGARYEQFFGPGTRLTVL.

This chain joins TRBV28 and TRBJ2-5; TCRdb's D gene call, TRBD2, goes unchecked for lack of DNA. The CDR3 covers 12 residues. Germline V gene lookup returns CDR1 MDHEN and CDR2 SYDVKM. The CDR3 here is CASSSRRETQYF.

By frequency, this clonotype registers medium-sized (0.01 to 0.1%). The chain is built from TRBV29-1 and TRBJ1-5; TCRdb's D gene call, TRBD1, goes unchecked for lack of DNA. CDR3 size: 13 residues. The germline V gene encodes CDR1 SQVTM and CDR2 ANQGSEA. This chain's CDR3 is CSVGETVSGPQHF. Together with reference TRBV29-1 and TRBJ1-5, the CDR3 gives the full variable domain: SAVISQKPSRDICQRGTSLTIQCQVDSQVTMMFWYRQQPGQSLTLIATANQGSEATYESGFVIDKFPISRPNLTFSTLTVSNMSPEDSSIYLCSVGETVSGPQHFGDGTRLSIL.

This clonotype is identified as medium-sized from frequency. CDR3 in amino acids: CASSRALGGTEAFF. V and J are TRBV5-8 and TRBJ1-1. The CDR3 extends over 14 amino acids. Germline-derived CDR1 and CDR2 are SGHTS and YDEGEE. The entire variable domain, with the rest obtained from reference TRBV5-8 and TRBJ1-1, is as follows: EAGVTQSPTHLIKTRGQQATLRCSPISGHTSVYWYQQALGLGLQFLLWYDEGEERNRGNFPPRFSGRQFPNYSSELNVNALELEDSALYLCASSRALGGTEAFFGQGTRLTVV.

The genes are TRBV12-5 and TRBJ1-2. This CDR3 has 11 amino acids. Per germline, CDR1 LGHNT and CDR2 FRNRAP. CDR3 protein: CASGFGWGYTF.

This chain links TRBV7-2 with TRBJ2-5; the TCRdb call, TRBD1, lacks DNA for checking. The CDR3 is made up of 14 amino acids. Germline V gives CDR1 SGHTA, CDR2 FQGNSA. This CDR3 is CASSLWGSQETQYF.

The V and J genes are TRBV28 and TRBJ2-5; TCRdb designates TRBD2, a call that cannot be tested without DNA. The CDR3 is 16 residues long. Germline CDR1 and CDR2: MDHEN and SYDVKM. The CDR3: CASRSRDRRGQETQYF. The full variable domain, its missing parts supplied by reference TRBV28 and TRBJ2-5, is DVKVTQSSRYLVKRTGEKVFLECVQDMDHENMFWYRQDPGLGLRLIYFSYDVKMKEKGDIPEGYSVSREKKERFSLILESASTNQTSMYLCASRSRDRRGQETQYFGPGTRLLVL.

This sequence joins TRBV4-1 and TRBJ2-1; there is no DNA to check the TCRdb D call of TRBD2. This CDR3 contains 17 residues. The V gene's germline CDR1 is MGHRA and CDR2 YSYEKL. CDR3: CASSQEKMTSGSNEQFF.

This clonotype is medium-sized by frequency. The genes are TRBV11-2 and TRBJ2-1. The CDR3 runs 14 residues. Germline values: CDR1 SGHAT, CDR2 FQNNGV. This CDR3 reads CASSSHRTDNEQFF.

The CDR3 loop is CASSLGGANLPDTQYF. The chain employs TRBV7-9 and TRBJ2-3. Germline V CDR1 and CDR2: SEHNR, FQNEAQ (reference sequence). The CDR3 totals 16 residues. The variable domain in full, with the rest retrieved from reference TRBV7-9 and TRBJ2-3, is DTGVSQNPRHKITKRGQNVTFRCDPISEHNRLYWYRQTLGQGPEFLTYFQNEAQLEKSRLLSDRFSAERPKGSFSTLEIQRTEQGDSAMYLCASSLGGANLPDTQYFGPGTRLTVL.

The chain employs TRBV14 and TRBJ2-3; no DNA is available, so the TRBD1 call from TCRdb remains unchecked. Germline V lookup: CDR1 SGHDN, CDR2 FVKESK. The CDR3 spans 17 residues. Here the CDR3 reads CASSQDRGQRGTDTQYF.

The chain has TRBV7-3 and TRBJ2-5. Germline V gives CDR1 SGHTA, CDR2 FQGTGA. The CDR3 is made up of 13 amino acids. The chain's CDR3 is CASSPQYQETQYF.

This clonotype is classed as medium-sized by frequency. The chain employs TRBV20-1 and TRBJ2-4; the D call from TCRdb, TRBD1, cannot be confirmed without DNA. This CDR3 region has 14 residues. The germline CDR1 and CDR2 sequences are DFQATT and SNEGSKA (reference sequence). CDR3 region: CSARGGKTKNIQYF.

The chain combines TRBV6-2 or TRBV6-3 with TRBJ2-1; the TCRdb call, TRBD1, lacks DNA for checking. CDR3 length equals 15 residues. Per the germline V gene, CDR1 is MNHEY and CDR2 is SVGEGT. The CDR3 loop reads CASSYGYREYNEQFF.

This clonotype is medium-sized by frequency. The chain combines TRBV7-2 with TRBJ2-1. The germline V gene encodes CDR1 SGHTA and CDR2 FQGNSA. CDR3 length: 11 amino acids. The chain's CDR3 is CASSLIAEQFF.

This clonotype is deemed medium-sized by its frequency. V and J are TRBV5-1 and TRBJ1-2. CDR3 length: 16 amino acids. CDR1 SGHRS and CDR2 YFSETQ come from the germline V gene. CDR3: CASSHLAGGRSYGYTF.

The chain carries TRBV6-2 or TRBV6-3 and TRBJ2-1; the D gene TCRdb calls, TRBD2, cannot be checked with no DNA. The CDR3 totals 18 residues. Germline V gene sequence: CDR1 MNHEY, CDR2 SVGEGT. CDR3 sequence: CASSYEGPLAGEYNEQFF.